What follows are 30 T cell receptor beta chains derived from one specimen sequenced in a study of T cells in Graves' hyperthyroidism and ophthalmopathy. It was RNA transcripts that yielded the amplified TCR beta CDR3 regions. TCR CDR3 regions were first amplified by RT-PCR with HTBI primers. TCRdb used MiXCR to reprocess the multiplex PCR reads, holding one entry per CDR3 protein. The table has about 46,000 distinct CDR3 sequences, around 45% seen once; the top ten hold about 30%. The sequenced sample consisted of peripheral blood or thyroid tissue (not recorded which). These receptors were obtained from a woman in her 50s with Graves' hyperthyroidism.

The rearrangement uses TRBV20-1 and TRBJ2-7; possible D gene TRBD2, 5 bases. V was pared by 5 bases and J by 2 bases, with 7 bases between. The CDR3 extends over 11 amino acids. From germline, CDR1 is DFQATT and CDR2 SNEGSKA (reference sequence). CDR3 protein: CSADGAYEQYF. The DNA of the CDR3 is TGCAGTGCTGACGGGGCCTACGAGCAGTACTTC.

The J gene is TRBJ1-1, the V gene TRBV29-1, with D unclear. The ends were cut back, 8 bases at V and 5 bases at J, with 12 bases in the middle. Germline CDR1 is SQVTM and CDR2 is ANQGSEA. The CDR3 consists of 11 residues. The CDR3 here is CSLGWGTEAFF. CDR3 DNA sequence: TGCAGCTTGGGCTGGGGAACTGAAGCTTTCTTT.

This clonotype was detected ten times or more. This sequence may be a read error, since a much larger clone differs from it by one base. V usage is TRBV2 and J usage is TRBJ2-7; 8 nucleotides align to TRBD1. Germline lookup yields CDR1 SNHLY and CDR2 FYNNEI. The CDR3 is 16 residues long. The CDR3: CSSKDRARRGSYEQYF. CDR3 bases: TGTTCCAGCAAGGACAGGGCAAGACGGGGGTCCTACGAGCAGTACTTC.

In its sample, this clonotype was seen a few times. The V gene is TRBV7-8, the J gene TRBJ1-1, with D hard to call. CDR3 length: 14 residues. The V and J ends lost 2 bases and 5 bases respectively, with 12 bases between them. In germline, CDR1 is SGHVS, CDR2 FQNEAQ. As DNA, the CDR3 is TGTGCCAGCAGCTTAATGGAGAGAGGAACTGAAGCTTTCTTT. Encoded protein: CASSLMERGTEAFF.

This chain connects TRBV7-2 to TRBJ2-2; D unresolved. Per the germline V gene, CDR1 is SGHTA and CDR2 is FQGNSA. V was shortened by 9 bases and J by 4 bases, with 6 bases between the two germline ends. CDR3 length: 11 amino acids. The CDR3 DNA reads as TGTGCCAGTTCCGGCACCGGGGAGCTGTTTTTT. This codes for CASSGTGELFF.

The J gene is TRBJ1-3, the V gene TRBV7-3; D gene ambiguous. The CDR3 loop spans 15 amino acids. V shed 5 bases and J shed 8 bases, with 19 bases lying between them. Germline CDR1 is SGHTA and CDR2 is FQGTGA. The CDR3 DNA reads TGTGCCAGCAGCCTAAGGGAGGGCTATGGCTACACCATATATTTT. As protein: CASSLREGYGYTIYF.

Note on this clonotype: One junction end does not reproduce the germline sequence, and a read error may be involved. The chain has TRBV19 and TRBJ1-5; D perhaps matches TRBD1 (6 bases). Germline assignment: CDR1 LNHDA and CDR2 SQIVND (reference sequence). The CDR3 consists of 15 residues. CDR3 sequence (DNA): TGTGCCAGTAGGGCAGGGGTCGGAGGCAATCAGCCCCAGCGTTTT. Amino acids: CASRAGVGGNQPQRF.

This clonotype was seen ten or more times. The chain carries TRBV12-3 or TRBV12-4 and TRBJ1-6, with D possibly being TRBD1 (5 bases). This CDR3 contains 14 residues. Trimming removed 0 bases at V and 10 bases at J, with 10 bases between. The CDR3 spells CASSLAGVRSPLHF. The CDR3 DNA is TGTGCCAGCAGTTTAGCGGGGGTACGGTCACCCCTCCACTTT.

The chain employs TRBV9 and TRBJ1-2; the D is unclear. Germline CDR1 reads SGDLS; CDR2 reads YYNGEE. This CDR3 has 15 residues. Trimming removed 0 bases from V and 6 bases from J, with 15 bases in between. CDR3 sequence: CASSVGVNSVDGYTF. The CDR3, as DNA: TGTGCCAGCAGCGTAGGGGTGAACAGCGTGGATGGCTACACCTTC. Full variable domain (remainder filled in from reference TRBV9 and TRBJ1-2): DSGVTQTPKHLITATGQRVTLRCSPRSGDLSVYWYQQSLDQGLQFLIQYYNGEERAKGNILERFSAQQFPDLHSELNLSSLELGDSALYFCASSVGVNSVDGYTFGSGTRLTVV.

This clonotype was seen at least ten times. V and J are TRBV7-9 and TRBJ1-2, with D possibly being TRBD1 (6 bases). V was pared by 3 bases and J by 4 bases, with 9 bases between. This CDR3 region has 13 residues. Germline V CDR1 and CDR2: SEHNR, FQNEAQ (reference sequence). The CDR3 nucleotides are TGTGCCAGCAGCTTGGAACAGGGCTATGGCTACACCTTC. This encodes CASSLEQGYGYTF. Using reference TRBV7-9 and TRBJ1-2 for the parts outside the CDR3, the full variable domain is DTGVSQNPRHKITKRGQNVTFRCDPISEHNRLYWYRQTLGQGPEFLTYFQNEAQLEKSRLLSDRFSAERPKGSFSTLEIQRTEQGDSAMYLCASSLEQGYGYTFGSGTRLTVV.

This clonotype was recorded a few times. The chain is built from TRBV11-2 and TRBJ2-6; D remains ambiguous. CDR3 length equals 15 residues. Germline V gene lookup returns CDR1 SGHAT and CDR2 FQNNGV. Trimming stripped 1 base from V and 2 bases from J, with 6 bases between. The CDR3 nucleotides are TGTGCCAGCAGCTTAGTTGGCACTGGGGCCAACGTCCTGACTTTC. Encoded protein: CASSLVGTGANVLTF.

The gene calls are TRBV19 and TRBJ1-1; tentative D call: TRBD1 (6 bases). This CDR3 is 14 amino acids long. CDR1 and CDR2 (germline): LNHDA, SQIVND (reference sequence). Trimming left V 1 base short and J 5 bases short, with 11 bases between. The DNA of the CDR3 is TGTGCCAGTAGTATAGGGGGGCGCGGAACTGAAGCTTTCTTT. Translation: CASSIGGRGTEAFF.

In this sample, this clonotype turned up many times. The chain couples TRBV14 to TRBJ1-2, with unresolved D. Germline values: CDR1 SGHDN, CDR2 FVKESK. V lost 0 bases and J 5 bases, leaving 13 bases between the germline ends. This CDR3 is built from 15 residues. CDR3 DNA: TGTGCCAGCAGCCAAGATTTTCGGGGAAGTTATGGCTACACCTTC. Amino acids: CASSQDFRGSYGYTF.

The sample holds one count of this clonotype. The chain joins TRBV7-6 to TRBJ2-6; possibly TRBD1 or TRBD2 for D (5 bases each). The CDR3 totals 15 residues. Trimming left V 1 base short and J 14 bases short, with 18 bases between. The germline gives CDR1 SGHVS, CDR2 FNYEAQ. The CDR3 loop is CASSLEARRPDILTF. The CDR3 nucleotides are TGTGCCAGCAGCTTAGAGGCAAGGAGGCCGGACATCCTGACTTTC.

This clonotype has a count of ten or more. This chain connects TRBV7-2 to TRBJ1-2; possible D gene TRBD1, 5 bases. This CDR3 is 14 amino acids long. The germline gives CDR1 SGHTA, CDR2 FQGNSA. The V and J ends lost 3 bases and 3 bases respectively, with 11 bases between them. DNA for the CDR3: TGTGCCAGCAGCTTCCTGGGGCCGGACTATGGCTACACCTTC. Its protein product is CASSFLGPDYGYTF.

The rearrangement joins TRBV11-2 to TRBJ1-1, with D hard to call. Trimming pared 5 bases from V and 0 bases from J, leaving 7 bases between. Germline assignment: CDR1 SGHAT and CDR2 FQNNGV. The CDR3 sequence is 13 residues long. CDR3 sequence reads: CASSPRVNTEAFF. The CDR3 nucleotides read TGTGCCAGCAGCCCCCGGGTGAACACTGAAGCTTTCTTT. The variable domain in full, completed from reference TRBV11-2 and TRBJ1-1, reads EAGVAQSPRYKIIEKRQSVAFWCNPISGHATLYWYQQILGQGPKLLIQFQNNGVVDDSQLPKDRFSAERLKGVDSTLKIQPAKLEDSAVYLCASSPRVNTEAFFGQGTRLTVV.

This clonotype was picked up many times. CDR3 in amino acids: CASSQGGQGRFQETQYF. Written as DNA, the CDR3 is TGCGCCAGCAGCCAAGGAGGACAGGGGAGGTTCCAAGAGACCCAGTACTTC. The chain joins TRBV4-1 to TRBJ2-5; 9 nucleotides match TRBD1. Losses at the gene ends were 1 base for V and 1 base for J; bases not matched to a gene: 7. The CDR3 extends over 17 amino acids. Germline V gene data show CDR1 as MGHRA and CDR2 as YSYEKL.

This clonotype was observed at least ten times. The CDR3 is CASSQVSVGAGELFF. The CDR3 DNA sequence: TGCGCCAGCAGCCAAGTTTCGGTGGGGGCCGGGGAGCTGTTTTTT. The chain combines TRBV4-3 with TRBJ2-2, with D perhaps matching TRBD1 or TRBD2 (5 bases each). This CDR3 contains 15 residues. Germline V lookup: CDR1 LGHNA, CDR2 YSLEER. Trimming shortened V by 1 base and J by 6 bases, and 12 bases separated the two germline ends.

The genes are TRBV7-2 and TRBJ1-2; perhaps TRBD1 as D (6 bases). Germline V gene sequence: CDR1 SGHTA, CDR2 FQGNSA. Deletions cut 5 bases from V and 4 bases from J, with 26 bases between. The CDR3 spans 18 residues. CDR3 DNA sequence: TGTGCCAGCAGCGGACCCCTAAAACAGGGCTGGGGCCTCTATGGCTACACCTTC. Its translation: CASSGPLKQGWGLYGYTF.

The rearrangement links TRBV20-1 to TRBJ2-5; 11 nucleotides line up with TRBD2. The V and J ends lost 1 base and 4 bases, in that order; junction bases with no gene match: 2. There are 14 residues in the CDR3. Looked up from germline, CDR1 is DFQATT and CDR2 is SNEGSKA (reference sequence). This CDR3 is CSARGGLAGETQYF. The CDR3 DNA reads TGCAGTGCTAGAGGTGGACTAGCGGGAGAGACCCAGTACTTC.

The genes are TRBV7-6 and TRBJ1-1; D gene ambiguous. V was clipped by 1 base and J by 8 bases, with 5 bases between them. The CDR3 spans 11 residues. The germline gives CDR1 SGHVS, CDR2 FNYEAQ. The CDR3 loop reads CASSLGREAFF. CDR3 sequence (DNA): TGTGCCAGCAGCTTAGGGCGGGAAGCTTTCTTT.

The chain links TRBV20-1 to TRBJ2-7, with 11 bases that match TRBD2. Losses at the gene ends were 4 bases for V and 1 base for J; bases not matched to a gene: 3. This CDR3 comprises 14 residues. CDR1 and CDR2 (germline): DFQATT, SNEGSKA (reference sequence). CDR3 in DNA: TGCAGTGCTATGACTAGCGGGGCATCCTACGAGCAGTACTTC. Translated: CSAMTSGASYEQYF.

Comments on this clonotype: This likely comes from a read error, as the CDR3 has no conserved phenylalanine or tryptophan at its end. The chain has TRBV28 and TRBJ1-2; D is uncertain. The CDR3 sequence is 13 residues long. Germline CDR1 is MDHEN and CDR2 is SYDVKM. The V end lost 5 bases, the J end lost 1 base, and 8 bases lay between the germline ends. The CDR3 DNA reads TGTGCCAGCAGTCCCGGGCTTAACTATGGCTACACCTCC. Translation gives CASSPGLNYGYTS.

Concerning this clonotype itself: Here the CDR3 omits its conserved ending phenylalanine or tryptophan, so a read error is the likely source. This chain uses TRBV9 with TRBJ2-7; tentative D call: TRBD2 (5 bases). V was clipped by 0 bases and J by 2 bases, with 12 bases between them. CDR3 length: 15 amino acids. CDR1 and CDR2 from the germline V gene are SGDLS and YYNGEE. CDR3 bases: TGTGCCAGCAGCGTAGGGGAGAGAAGCCCCTACGAGCAGTACCTC. Translated, it gives CASSVGERSPYEQYL.

The count of this clonotype is one. The chain is built from TRBV7-9 and TRBJ2-5; TRBD2 agrees at 11 bases. From germline, CDR1 is SEHNR and CDR2 FQNEAQ (reference sequence). V shed 5 bases and J 2 bases; nucleotides not matched to a gene: 4. The CDR3 spans 15 residues. The DNA for the CDR3 is TGTGCCAGCAGCCCCGGGACTAGCGGACAAGAGACCCAGTACTTC. This translates into CASSPGTSGQETQYF.

This sequence joins TRBV20-1 and TRBJ1-2; 11 bases line up with TRBD1. The CDR3 loop spans 15 amino acids. V trimming: 3 bases; J trimming: 8 bases; junction bases outside the gene matches: 11. In germline, CDR1 is DFQATT, CDR2 SNEGSKA (reference sequence). The CDR3 DNA reads as TGCAGTGCTAGCCGACAGGACAGGGGGCGCCACGGCTACACCTTC. It is translated as CSASRQDRGRHGYTF.

This clonotype came up many times. V gene TRBV6-5 combines with J gene TRBJ2-5; 7 nucleotides match TRBD2. The CDR3 is 14 amino acids. V gave up 4 bases and J gave up 5 bases; unmatched junction bases: 7. Germline loops: CDR1 MNHEY, CDR2 SVGAGI. DNA of the CDR3: TGTGCCAGCAGTTCTCGAAACGGGAGGGAGACCCAGTACTTC. This encodes CASSSRNGRETQYF.

In its sample, this clonotype was seen many times. The junction shows a germline mismatch at one end, possibly a read error. The genes are TRBV13 and TRBJ1-2; D is uncertain. The CDR3 is made up of 13 amino acids. From germline, CDR1 is PRHDT and CDR2 FYEKMQ (reference sequence). The CDR3 protein is CASSLGSGRALAF. The CDR3, as DNA: TGTGCCAGCAGCTTAGGCAGTGGTCGGGCCCTAGCCTTC. Together with reference TRBV13 and TRBJ1-2, the CDR3 gives the full variable domain: AAGVIQSPRHLIKEKRETATLKCYPIPRHDTVYWYQQGPGQDPQFLISFYEKMQSDKGSIPDRFSAQQFSDYHSELNMSSLELGDSALYFCASSLGSGRALAFGSGTRLTVV.

The chain employs TRBV29-1 and TRBJ1-1; TRBD1 matches 10 bases. Per the germline V gene, CDR1 is SQVTM and CDR2 is ANQGSEA. The CDR3 is made up of 14 amino acids. V lost 8 bases, J lost 2 bases, and 8 bases stayed unmatched. CDR3 nucleotides: TGCAGCCAAGAACAGACAGGGGGCAACACTGAAGCTTTCTTT. It codes for CSQEQTGGNTEAFF.

This clonotype was seen only a few times. The chain carries TRBV29-1 and TRBJ1-2, with 11 bases fitting TRBD1. With V trimmed by 6 bases and J by 4 bases, 7 bases remained unmatched. CDR1 and CDR2 from the germline V gene are SQVTM and ANQGSEA. This CDR3 has 14 amino acids. The CDR3 loop is CSVTGTGGSYGYTF. The CDR3 DNA follows: TGCAGCGTCACCGGGACAGGGGGAAGCTATGGCTACACCTTC.